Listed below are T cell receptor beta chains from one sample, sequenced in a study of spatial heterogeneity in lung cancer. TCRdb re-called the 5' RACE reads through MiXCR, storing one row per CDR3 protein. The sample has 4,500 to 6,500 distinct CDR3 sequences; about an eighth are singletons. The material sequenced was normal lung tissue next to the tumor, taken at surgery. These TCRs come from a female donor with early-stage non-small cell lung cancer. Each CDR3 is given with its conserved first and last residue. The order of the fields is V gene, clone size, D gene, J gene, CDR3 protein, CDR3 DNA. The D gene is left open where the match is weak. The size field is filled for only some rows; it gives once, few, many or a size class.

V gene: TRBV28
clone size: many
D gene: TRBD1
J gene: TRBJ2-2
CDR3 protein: CASSSIQGVNTGELFF
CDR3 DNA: TGTGCCAGCAGTTCGATACAGGGGGTTAACACCGGGGAGCTGTTTTTT

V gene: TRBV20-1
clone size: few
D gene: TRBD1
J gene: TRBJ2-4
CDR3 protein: CSALSRGGSNIQYF
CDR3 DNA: TGCAGTGCTCTCTCTAGAGGGGGCAGTAACATTCAGTACTTC

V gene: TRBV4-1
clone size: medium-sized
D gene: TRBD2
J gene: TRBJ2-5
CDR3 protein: CASSQGRRDYLGETQYF
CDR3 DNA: TGCGCCAGCAGCCAAGGGCGGAGGGACTATCTGGGGGAGACCCAGTACTTC

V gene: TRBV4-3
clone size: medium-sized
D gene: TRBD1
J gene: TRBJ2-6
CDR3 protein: CASSQETGSSGANVLTF
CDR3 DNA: TGCGCCAGCAGCCAAGAGACAGGGAGCTCTGGGGCCAACGTCCTGACTTTC

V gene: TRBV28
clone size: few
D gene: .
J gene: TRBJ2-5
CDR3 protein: CASRPDVGETQYF
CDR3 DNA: TGTGCCAGCAGACCAGACGTTGGAGAGACCCAGTACTTC

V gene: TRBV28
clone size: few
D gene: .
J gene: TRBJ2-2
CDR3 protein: CASSPGFTTGELFF
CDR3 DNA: TGTGCCAGCAGTCCAGGGTTTACGACCGGGGAGCTGTTTTTT

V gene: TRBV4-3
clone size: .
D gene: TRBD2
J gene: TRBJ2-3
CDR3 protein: CASSQGRGLGSTDTQYF
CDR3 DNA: TGCGCCAGCAGCCAAGGCCGGGGACTAGGAAGCACAGATACGCAGTATTTT

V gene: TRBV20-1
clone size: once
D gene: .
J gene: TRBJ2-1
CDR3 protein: CSARPAGAGVGNEQFF
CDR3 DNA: TGCAGTGCTAGACCCGCAGGGGCGGGAGTTGGCAATGAGCAGTTCTTC

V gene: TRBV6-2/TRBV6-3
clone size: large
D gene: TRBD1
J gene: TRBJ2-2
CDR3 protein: CASSGQDTGELFF
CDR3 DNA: TGTGCCAGCAGTGGACAGGACACCGGGGAGCTGTTTTTT

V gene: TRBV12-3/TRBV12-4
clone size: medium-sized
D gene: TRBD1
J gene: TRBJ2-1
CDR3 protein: CASSMTGGLYNEQFF
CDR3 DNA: TGTGCCAGCAGTATGACAGGGGGCCTATACAATGAGCAGTTCTTC

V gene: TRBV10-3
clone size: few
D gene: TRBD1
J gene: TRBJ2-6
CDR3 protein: CAISPYRGRANVLTF
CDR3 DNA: TGTGCCATCAGTCCCTACAGGGGACGGGCCAACGTCCTGACTTTC

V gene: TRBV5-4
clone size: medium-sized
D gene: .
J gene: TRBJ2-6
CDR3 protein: CASSLVAGANVLTF
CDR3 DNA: TGTGCCAGCAGCTTGGTGGCAGGGGCCAACGTCCTGACTTTC

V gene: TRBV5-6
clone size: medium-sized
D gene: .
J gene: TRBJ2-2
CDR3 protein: CASTYGTGELFF
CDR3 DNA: TGTGCCAGCACCTACGGAACCGGGGAGCTGTTTTTT

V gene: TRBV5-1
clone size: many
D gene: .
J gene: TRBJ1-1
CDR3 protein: CASSLQAPGNTEAFF
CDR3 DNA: TGCGCCAGCAGCTTGCAGGCTCCCGGGAACACTGAAGCTTTCTTT

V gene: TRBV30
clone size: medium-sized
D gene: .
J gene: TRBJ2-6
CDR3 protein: CAWIISGANVLTF
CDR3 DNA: TGTGCCTGGATAATATCTGGGGCCAACGTCCTGACTTTC

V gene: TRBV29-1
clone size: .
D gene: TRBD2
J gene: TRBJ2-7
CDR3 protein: CSVEDRGVKYEQYF
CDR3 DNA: TGCAGCGTTGAAGATCGGGGGGTCAAATACGAGCAGTACTTC

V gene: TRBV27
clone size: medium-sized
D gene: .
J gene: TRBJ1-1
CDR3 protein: CASWDVNTEAFF
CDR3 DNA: TGTGCCAGCTGGGACGTGAACACTGAAGCTTTCTTT

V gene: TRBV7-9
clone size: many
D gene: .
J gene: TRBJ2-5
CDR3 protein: CAIIQGTQYF
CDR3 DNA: TGTGCCATCATACAGGGGACCCAGTACTTC

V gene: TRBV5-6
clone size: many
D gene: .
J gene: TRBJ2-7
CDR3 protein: CASSFRAASYEQYF
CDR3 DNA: TGTGCCAGCAGCTTTAGGGCAGCGAGCTACGAGCAGTACTTC

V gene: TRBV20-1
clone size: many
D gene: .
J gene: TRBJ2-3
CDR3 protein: CSASPLLRVTDTQYF
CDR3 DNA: TGCAGTGCGAGCCCTTTATTGCGGGTGACAGATACGCAGTATTTT

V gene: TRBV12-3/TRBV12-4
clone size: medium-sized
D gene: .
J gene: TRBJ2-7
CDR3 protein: CASSSTETYEQYF
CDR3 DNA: TGTGCCAGCAGTTCCACAGAGACCTACGAGCAGTACTTC

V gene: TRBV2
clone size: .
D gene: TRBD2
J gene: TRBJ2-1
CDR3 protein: CASSEPSGSSSYNEQFF
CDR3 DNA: TGTGCCAGCAGTGAGCCTAGCGGGTCTAGCTCCTACAATGAGCAGTTCTTC

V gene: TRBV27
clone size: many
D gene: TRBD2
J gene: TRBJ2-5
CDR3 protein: CASSILNRLAGVETQYF
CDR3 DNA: TGTGCCAGCAGTATCCTCAACAGACTAGCGGGAGTAGAGACCCAGTACTTC

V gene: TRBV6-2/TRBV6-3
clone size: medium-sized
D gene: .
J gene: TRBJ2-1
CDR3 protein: CASSSSRARDEQFF
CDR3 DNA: TGTGCCAGCAGTTCATCTAGGGCTAGGGATGAGCAGTTCTTC

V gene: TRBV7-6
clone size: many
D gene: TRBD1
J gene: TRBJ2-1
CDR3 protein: CASSLGQGDYNEQFF
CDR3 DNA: TGTGCCAGCAGCTTGGGACAGGGGGACTACAATGAGCAGTTCTTC

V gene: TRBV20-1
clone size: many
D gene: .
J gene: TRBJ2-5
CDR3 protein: CSATGGETQYF
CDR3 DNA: TGCAGTGCTACGGGTGGCGAGACCCAGTACTTC

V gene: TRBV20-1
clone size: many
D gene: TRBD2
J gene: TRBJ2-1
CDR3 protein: CSATGGGANEQFF
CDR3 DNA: TGCAGTGCTACCGGCGGGGGGGCGAATGAGCAGTTCTTC

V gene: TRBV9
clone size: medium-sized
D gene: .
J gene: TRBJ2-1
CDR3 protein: CASSGEQDVSSYNEQFF
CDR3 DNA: TGTGCCAGCAGCGGGGAACAGGACGTCAGCTCCTACAATGAGCAGTTCTTC

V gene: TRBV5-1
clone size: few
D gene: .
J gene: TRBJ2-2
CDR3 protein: CASSFAPGNTGELFF
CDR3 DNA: TGCGCCAGCAGCTTCGCGCCCGGGAACACCGGGGAGCTGTTTTTT

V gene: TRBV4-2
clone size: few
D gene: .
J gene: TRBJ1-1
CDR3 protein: CASKRDGEAFF
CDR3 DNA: TGTGCCAGCAAGAGGGACGGTGAAGCTTTCTTT

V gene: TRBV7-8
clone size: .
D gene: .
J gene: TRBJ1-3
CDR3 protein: CASSLGLAYSGNTIYF
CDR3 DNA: TGTGCCAGCAGCTTAGGATTGGCTTACTCTGGAAACACCATATATTTT

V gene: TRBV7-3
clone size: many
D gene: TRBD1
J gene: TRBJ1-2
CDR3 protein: CASSTGQAQGYTF
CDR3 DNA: TGTGCCAGCAGCACAGGACAGGCGCAGGGCTACACCTTC

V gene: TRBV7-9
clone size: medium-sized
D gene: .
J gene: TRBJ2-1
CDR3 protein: CASSPGNVVNEQFF
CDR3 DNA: TGTGCCAGCAGTCCAGGGAATGTGGTCAATGAGCAGTTCTTC

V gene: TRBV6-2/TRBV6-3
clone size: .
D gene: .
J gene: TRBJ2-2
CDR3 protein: CASSSTLVGELFF
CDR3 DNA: TGTGCCAGCAGTTCCACGCTGGTCGGGGAGCTGTTTTTT

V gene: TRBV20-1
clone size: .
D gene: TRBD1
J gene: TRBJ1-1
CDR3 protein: CGTDRDTEAFF
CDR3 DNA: TGCGGAACGGACAGGGATACTGAAGCTTTCTTT

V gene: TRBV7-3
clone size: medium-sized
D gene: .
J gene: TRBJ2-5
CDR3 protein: CASSLTVDETQYF
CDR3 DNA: TGTGCCAGCAGCTTAACGGTTGATGAGACCCAGTACTTC

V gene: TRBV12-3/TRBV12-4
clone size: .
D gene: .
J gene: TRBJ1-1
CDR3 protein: CASSLRIAAFF
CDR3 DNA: TGTGCCAGCAGTCTCAGGATAGCAGCTTTCTTT

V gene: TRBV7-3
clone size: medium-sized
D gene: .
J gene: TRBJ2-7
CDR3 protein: CASSLGPTSYEQYF
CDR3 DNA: TGTGCCAGCAGCTTAGGACCGACGTCCTACGAGCAGTACTTC

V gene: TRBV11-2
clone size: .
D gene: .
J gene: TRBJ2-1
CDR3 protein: CASSFQREGNEQFF
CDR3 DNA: TGTGCCAGCAGCTTTCAGCGAGAGGGGAATGAGCAGTTCTTC

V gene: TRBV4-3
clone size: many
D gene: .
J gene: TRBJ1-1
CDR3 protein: CASSQSRGALTEAFF
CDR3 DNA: TGCGCCAGCAGCCAGTCGCGGGGGGCGCTTACTGAAGCTTTCTTT

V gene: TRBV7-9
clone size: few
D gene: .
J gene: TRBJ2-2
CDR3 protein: CASSLLQGVGELFF
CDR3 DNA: TGTGCCAGCAGCTTACTACAGGGCGTCGGGGAGCTGTTTTTT

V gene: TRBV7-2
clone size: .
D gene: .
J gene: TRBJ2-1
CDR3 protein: CASSFEHPVGQFF
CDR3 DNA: TGTGCCAGCAGCTTCGAACATCCAGTGGGGCAGTTCTTC

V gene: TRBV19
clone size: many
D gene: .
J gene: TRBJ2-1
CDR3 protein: CASSIQGRGNEQFF
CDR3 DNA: TGTGCCAGTAGTATACAGGGCCGTGGGAATGAGCAGTTCTTC

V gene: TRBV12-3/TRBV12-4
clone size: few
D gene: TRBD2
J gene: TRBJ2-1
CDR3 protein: CASSLGHREGEQFF
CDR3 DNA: TGTGCCAGCAGTTTGGGGCACCGGGAGGGTGAGCAGTTCTTC

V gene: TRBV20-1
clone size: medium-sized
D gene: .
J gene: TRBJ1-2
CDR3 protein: CSARDDSNYGYTF
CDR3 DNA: TGCAGTGCTAGAGACGACAGTAACTATGGCTACACCTTC

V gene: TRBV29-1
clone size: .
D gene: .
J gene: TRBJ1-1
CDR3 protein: CSVAGLNTEAFF
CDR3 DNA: TGCAGCGTTGCCGGGTTGAACACTGAAGCTTTCTTT

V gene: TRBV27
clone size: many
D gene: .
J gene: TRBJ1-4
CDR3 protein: CASSLSRGRKNEKLFF
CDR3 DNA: TGTGCCAGCAGTTTATCGAGGGGACGGAAGAATGAAAAACTGTTTTTT